These T cell receptor beta chains were read from a single sample in a study of metastatic and nonmetastatic thyroid tumors. TCRdb re-clonotyped the PCR reads via MiXCR. Here the sample spans about 40,000 clones, less than 15% being singletons. The sequenced sample consisted of blood. The origin of the receptors is a female donor with papillary thyroid cancer or a benign thyroid nodule (not recorded which). Some clones in this sample may be carry-over from other donors' samples. Each CDR3 is given with its conserved first and last residue. A D gene is named only where the DNA matches it firmly. Where a row states a size, it is once, few, many or the class of an expanded clone; other rows omit it.

>TRBD2|TRBJ2-7|few|TRBV2
TGTGCCAGCAGTCTAGCGGGGGCTACGTACGAGCAGTACTTC
CASSLAGATYEQYF
>NA|TRBJ1-1|many|TRBV6-1
TGTGCCAGCAGTGGGGGGCTCTTGAACACTGAAGCTTTCTTT
CASSGGLLNTEAFF
>NA|TRBJ2-2|many|TRBV29-1
TGCAGCGTTGACAGCGACGGGGAGCTGTTTTTT
CSVDSDGELFF
>TRBD1|TRBJ1-3|medium-sized|TRBV28
TGTGCCAGCGGGACAGGTAGAAACACCATATATTTT
CASGTGRNTIYF
>NA|TRBJ2-3|few|TRBV28
TGTGCCAGCAGTTATGGCACAGATACGCAGTATTTT
CASSYGTDTQYF
>NA|TRBJ1-2|many|TRBV6-1
TGTGCCAGCAGTTCTGCGGAACTCTATGGCTACACCTTC
CASSSAELYGYTF
>NA|TRBJ2-2|many|TRBV5-6
TGTGCCAGCAGCTTGACGTGGACGGGGGGCCTTCCCGGGGAGCTGTTTTTT
CASSLTWTGGLPGELFF
>NA|TRBJ2-1|NA|TRBV7-2
TGTGCCAGCAGCTTAGTTGGAGACAATGAGCAGTTCTTC
CASSLVGDNEQFF
>TRBD1|TRBJ2-7|many|TRBV5-1
TGCGCCAGCAGCTGGACAGGGCCATCCTACGAGCAGTACTTC
CASSWTGPSYEQYF
>NA|TRBJ2-2|many|TRBV6-2/TRBV6-3
TGTGCCAGCCGATACAGGGAAGCCGGGGAGCTGTTTTTT
CASRYREAGELFF
>NA|TRBJ2-1|many|TRBV25-1
TGTGCCAGCAGTGAACAGACCAATGAGCAGTTCTTC
CASSEQTNEQFF
>TRBD1|TRBJ1-2|many|TRBV14
TGTGCCAGCAGACGAGACAGGGGCGATGGCTACACCTTC
CASRRDRGDGYTF
>TRBD2|TRBJ2-1|many|TRBV5-1
TGCGCCAGCAGCAAAAAACTAGCGGGAGGGGACAATGAGCAGTTCTTC
CASSKKLAGGDNEQFF
>NA|TRBJ1-1|many|TRBV12-3/TRBV12-4
TGTGCCAGCAGTTTAGTCTCTGAAGCTTTCTTT
CASSLVSEAFF
>TRBD2|TRBJ2-2|many|TRBV27
TGTGCCAGCAGTTTATCTCTAGCGGGAGGGGGCGGGGAGCTGTTTTTT
CASSLSLAGGGGELFF
>NA|TRBJ2-1|many|TRBV2
TGTGCCAGCAGGCGAACCGGGACTTCTAGCTACAATGAGCAGTTCTTC
CASRRTGTSSYNEQFF
>NA|TRBJ2-3|many|TRBV5-1
TGCGCCAGCAGCTTGGGACTGACTGAGCCGGCAGATACGCAGTATTTT
CASSLGLTEPADTQYF
>NA|TRBJ2-3|many|TRBV28
TGTGCCAGCAGTTTTGAGGGGAATACGCAGTATTTT
CASSFEGNTQYF
>NA|TRBJ2-1|few|TRBV6-2/TRBV6-3
TGTGCCAGCAGTCCCCGTAGCAATGAGCAGTTCTTC
CASSPRSNEQFF
>TRBD2|TRBJ2-3|many|TRBV9
TGTGCCAGCAGCGTCGAAGCGGGGGCTAGCACAGATACGCAGTATTTT
CASSVEAGASTDTQYF
>NA|TRBJ2-6|many|TRBV9
TGTGCCAGCGAAGGGCCATTACCCCACTCTGGGGCCAACGTCCTGACTTTC
CASEGPLPHSGANVLTF
>TRBD1|TRBJ1-1|many|TRBV9
TGTGCCAGCCAACCCGGGACAGCATTGAACACTGAAGCTTTCTTT
CASQPGTALNTEAFF
>NA|TRBJ2-7|few|TRBV24-1
TGTGCCACCAGTGACACTTCGGGACGTAGCCACGAGCAGTACTTC
CATSDTSGRSHEQYF
>NA|TRBJ2-7|many|TRBV7-9
TGTGCCAGCAGCTTACTACCGAACGAGCAGTACTTC
CASSLLPNEQYF
>TRBD1|TRBJ1-5|many|TRBV5-4
TGTGCCAGCAGCTTGAGGGGACAGGGGGCCCTTAGCAATCAGCCCCAGCATTTT
CASSLRGQGALSNQPQHF
>TRBD1|TRBJ2-1|many|TRBV20-1
TGCAGTGCTAGGGCACCGACAGGGGCGATTGAGGGTGAGCAGTTCTTC
CSARAPTGAIEGEQFF
>NA|TRBJ1-6|NA|TRBV4-1
TGCGCCAGCAGCTCCCTCGGGATCGGGTTAAGAGATTCACCCCTCCACTTT
CASSSLGIGLRDSPLHF
>TRBD2|TRBJ2-7|medium-sized|TRBV5-1
TGCGCCAGCAGCTTGGTCGGGAGGGAGTACGAGCAGTACTTC
CASSLVGREYEQYF
>TRBD2|TRBJ2-3|many|TRBV3-1
TGTGCCAGCAGCCAAGACCTCTTGGCGGGGAGGGGCACAGATACGCAGTATTTT
CASSQDLLAGRGTDTQYF
>TRBD1|TRBJ2-7|NA|TRBV6-5
TGTGCCAGCAGTTACTCGCCGGGACAGCACTACGAGCAGTACTTC
CASSYSPGQHYEQYF
>NA|TRBJ1-5|many|TRBV2
TGTGCCAGCAATGACGCCTATAGCAATCAGCCCCAGCATTTT
CASNDAYSNQPQHF
>NA|TRBJ2-6|many|TRBV14
TGTGCCAGCAACCAGAGGCAGAAACCTGGGGCCAACGTCCTGACTTTC
CASNQRQKPGANVLTF
>NA|TRBJ2-7|many|TRBV19
TGTGCCAGTAGTATAGCCTCGACCTACGAGCAGTACTTC
CASSIASTYEQYF
>TRBD1|TRBJ1-2|NA|TRBV28
TGTGCCAGCAGTTCCCTAGCCCCCTTCCAGGGACAGCCAGGACTCGGCTACACCTTC
CASSSLAPFQGQPGLGYTF
>TRBD2|TRBJ2-7|many|TRBV30
TGTGCCTGGACTTATGGACTAGCCTACGAGCAGTACTTC
CAWTYGLAYEQYF
>NA|TRBJ1-1|many|TRBV5-8
TGTGCCAGCAGCTTGGTAGGATTAGGAGGGGGAGCTTTCTTT
CASSLVGLGGGAFF
>TRBD2|TRBJ2-1|many|TRBV7-9
TGTGCCAGCAGCCCGGCGGTTGGTAGCGGGAGGGGCAATGAGCAGTTCTTC
CASSPAVGSGRGNEQFF
>NA|TRBJ2-2|many|TRBV7-8
TGTGCCAGCAGCTTACCGATCGACCTAGCGTACACCGGGGAGCTGTTTTTT
CASSLPIDLAYTGELFF
>TRBD2|TRBJ2-1|NA|TRBV12-3/TRBV12-4
TGTGCCAGCAGCCTAGGGGTGACTAGCGGGGTTGAGCAGTTCTTC
CASSLGVTSGVEQFF
>NA|TRBJ1-1|many|TRBV10-2
TGCGCCAGCAGTGACTCCCAAAGGGTCACTGAAGCTTTCTTT
CASSDSQRVTEAFF
>TRBD1|TRBJ1-5|many|TRBV20-1
TGCAGTGCTTCACAGGGGGAACGCAATCAGCCCCAGCATTTT
CSASQGERNQPQHF
>TRBD1|TRBJ1-1|many|TRBV9
TGTGCCAGCAGCGGGACAGGGACGGACACTGAAGCTTTCTTT
CASSGTGTDTEAFF
>TRBD1|TRBJ1-2|many|TRBV7-6
TGTGCCAGCAGCCCTCAACAGGGGGCTAACTATGGCTACACCTTC
CASSPQQGANYGYTF
>NA|TRBJ2-2|many|TRBV6-1
TGTGCCAGCAGTGATCGGGTTCTTACTCGGGACACCGGGGAGCTGTTTTTT
CASSDRVLTRDTGELFF
>NA|TRBJ2-5|many|TRBV7-7
TGTGCTAGCAGCTTTACTAGGGGGGAGACCCAGTACTTC
CASSFTRGETQYF
>TRBD2|TRBJ2-7|NA|TRBV10-3
TGTGCCATCAGTGAGGTCGCGGGAGTCTACGAGCAGTACTTC
CAISEVAGVYEQYF
>NA|TRBJ2-1|many|TRBV5-1
TGCGCCAGCAGTTCTAGCAGGGGAGGAAGAACCTACAATGAGCAGTTCTTC
CASSSSRGGRTYNEQFF
>NA|TRBJ2-5|few|TRBV6-1
TGTGCCAGCAGTGAAGGCGACAGCCTTATTCGACAAGAGACCCAGTACTTC
CASSEGDSLIRQETQYF